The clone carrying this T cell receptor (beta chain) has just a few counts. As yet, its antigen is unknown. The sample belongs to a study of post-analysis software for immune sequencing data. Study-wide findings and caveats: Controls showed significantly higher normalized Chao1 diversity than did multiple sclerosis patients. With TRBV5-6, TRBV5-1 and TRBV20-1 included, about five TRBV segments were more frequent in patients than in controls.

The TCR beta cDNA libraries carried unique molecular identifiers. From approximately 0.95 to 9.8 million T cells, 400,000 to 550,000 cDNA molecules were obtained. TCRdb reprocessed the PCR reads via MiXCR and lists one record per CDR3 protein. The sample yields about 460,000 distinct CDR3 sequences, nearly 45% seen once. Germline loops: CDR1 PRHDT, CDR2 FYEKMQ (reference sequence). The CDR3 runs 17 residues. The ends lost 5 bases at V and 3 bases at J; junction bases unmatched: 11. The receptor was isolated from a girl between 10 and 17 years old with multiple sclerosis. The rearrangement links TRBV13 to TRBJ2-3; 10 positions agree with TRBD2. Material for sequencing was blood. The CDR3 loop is CASSPNGLAAITDTQYF. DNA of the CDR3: TGTGCCAGCAGCCCTAACGGACTAGCGGCGATAACAGATACGCAGTATTTT. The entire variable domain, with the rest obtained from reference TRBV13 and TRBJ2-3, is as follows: AAGVIQSPRHLIKEKRETATLKCYPIPRHDTVYWYQQGPGQDPQFLISFYEKMQSDKGSIPDRFSAQQFSDYHSELNMSSLELGDSALYFCASSPNGLAAITDTQYFGPGTRLTVL.